This is a list of T cell receptor beta chains from one sample in a study of cytomegalovirus exposure and HLA in healthy donors. TCRdb's copy holds only in-frame clones and misses some; the assay was immunoSEQ multiplex PCR. There are 95,000 to 150,000 clones in the sample; approximately 88% occur only once, and about 6.9% lies in the top ten. The sample was PBMCs. These receptors were collected from a woman under 30 in good health and CMV-seropositive. CDR3s include the opening cysteine and the closing phenylalanine or tryptophan. Each record gives: V gene, clone size, J gene, D gene, CDR3 protein, CDR3 DNA. A D gene is named only where the DNA matches it firmly. For some rows the clone size is stated as once, few or many, or as a class when expanded; others skip it.

v_gene: TRBV5-8
abundance: .
j_gene: TRBJ2-1
d_gene: TRBD2
CDR3aa: CASSLRDLAGRYNEQFF
CDR3nt: TGTGCCAGCAGCCTTCGTGATCTAGCGGGGAGATACAATGAGCAGTTCTTC

v_gene: TRBV18
abundance: once
j_gene: TRBJ1-5
d_gene: .
CDR3aa: CASSRAEGGKQPQHF
CDR3nt: TGTGCCAGCTCACGGGCGGAGGGAGGGAAACAGCCCCAGCATTTT

v_gene: TRBV19
abundance: .
j_gene: TRBJ2-2
d_gene: .
CDR3aa: CASNRRDTGELFF
CDR3nt: TGTGCCAGTAACCGACGGGACACCGGGGAGCTGTTTTTT

v_gene: TRBV2
abundance: .
j_gene: TRBJ2-1
d_gene: TRBD1
CDR3aa: CASSEGTTGEENEQFF
CDR3nt: TGTGCCAGCAGTGAGGGGACGACAGGGGAGGAAAATGAGCAGTTCTTC

v_gene: TRBV18
abundance: .
j_gene: TRBJ1-4
d_gene: .
CDR3aa: CASSPLPAPTVNNEKLFF
CDR3nt: TGTGCCAGCTCACCGTTGCCCGCTCCGACAGTTAACAATGAAAAACTGTTTTTT

v_gene: TRBV29-1
abundance: once
j_gene: TRBJ2-1
d_gene: .
CDR3aa: CSVEPGEVSEQFF
CDR3nt: TGCAGCGTTGAACCCGGGGAGGTCAGCGAGCAGTTCTTC

v_gene: TRBV30
abundance: .
j_gene: TRBJ2-4
d_gene: TRBD1
CDR3aa: CAWSRSLTGGGIQYF
CDR3nt: TGTGCCTGGAGTCGCAGCCTTACAGGGGGCGGCATTCAGTACTTC

v_gene: TRBV9
abundance: .
j_gene: TRBJ1-2
d_gene: TRBD1
CDR3aa: CASSAISGQAYGYTF
CDR3nt: TGTGCCAGCAGCGCAATCTCGGGACAGGCCTATGGCTACACCTTC

v_gene: TRBV25-1
abundance: .
j_gene: TRBJ1-2
d_gene: TRBD1
CDR3aa: CASSEYFTGGEYGYGYTF
CDR3nt: TGTGCCAGCAGTGAATATTTTACAGGGGGGGAATACGGCTATGGCTACACCTTC

v_gene: TRBV7-2
abundance: .
j_gene: TRBJ2-1
d_gene: TRBD2
CDR3aa: CASSSSPGGRFF
CDR3nt: TGTGCCAGCAGCTCCTCCCCGGGGGGTCGGTTCTTC

v_gene: TRBV28
abundance: .
j_gene: TRBJ1-3
d_gene: TRBD1
CDR3aa: CASGWTGSGNTIYF
CDR3nt: TGTGCCAGCGGATGGACAGGCTCTGGAAACACCATATATTTT

v_gene: TRBV6-5
abundance: .
j_gene: TRBJ2-2
d_gene: TRBD1
CDR3aa: CASNSGTGVTGELFF
CDR3nt: TGTGCCAGCAATAGCGGGACAGGGGTAACCGGGGAGCTGTTTTTT

v_gene: TRBV28
abundance: .
j_gene: TRBJ2-5
d_gene: .
CDR3aa: CASSLADSEETQYF
CDR3nt: TGTGCCAGCAGTTTAGCCGACAGTGAAGAGACCCAGTACTTC

v_gene: TRBV4-1
abundance: .
j_gene: TRBJ1-2
d_gene: .
CDR3aa: CASSRSSETNYGYTF
CDR3nt: TGCGCCAGCAGCCGATCCTCGGAGACCAACTATGGCTACACCTTC

v_gene: TRBV27
abundance: .
j_gene: TRBJ1-6
d_gene: .
CDR3aa: CASSSRGSGSPLHF
CDR3nt: TGTGCCAGCAGTTCCCGGGGATCGGGTTCACCCCTCCACTTT

v_gene: TRBV19
abundance: .
j_gene: TRBJ2-7
d_gene: .
CDR3aa: CASSIAGETYEQYF
CDR3nt: TGTGCCAGTAGTATAGCAGGGGAAACCTACGAGCAGTACTTC

v_gene: TRBV19
abundance: .
j_gene: TRBJ2-5
d_gene: .
CDR3aa: CASSIGGRGETQYF
CDR3nt: TGTGCCAGTAGTATAGGAGGTCGTGGGGAGACCCAGTACTTC

v_gene: TRBV19
abundance: once
j_gene: TRBJ1-2
d_gene: TRBD1
CDR3aa: CASSATRGQGTVYGYTF
CDR3nt: TGTGCCAGTAGTGCCACAAGGGGACAGGGGACCGTCTATGGCTACACCTTC

v_gene: TRBV7-3
abundance: .
j_gene: TRBJ1-2
d_gene: TRBD1
CDR3aa: CASSWGQGARGYTF
CDR3nt: TGTGCCAGCAGCTGGGGACAGGGGGCGAGGGGCTACACCTTC

v_gene: TRBV5-1
abundance: .
j_gene: TRBJ1-6
d_gene: TRBD1
CDR3aa: CASSPRQGNTDSPLHF
CDR3nt: TGCGCCAGCAGCCCGCGACAGGGGAATACAGATTCACCCCTCCACTTT

v_gene: TRBV7-9
abundance: .
j_gene: TRBJ1-2
d_gene: .
CDR3aa: CASSLVTVNYGYTF
CDR3nt: TGTGCCAGCAGCTTAGTGACAGTTAACTATGGCTACACCTTC

v_gene: TRBV5-1
abundance: .
j_gene: TRBJ2-1
d_gene: TRBD1
CDR3aa: CASSLGDRDYNEQFF
CDR3nt: TGCGCCAGCAGCTTGGGGGACAGGGACTACAATGAGCAGTTCTTC

v_gene: TRBV7-6
abundance: .
j_gene: TRBJ1-2
d_gene: .
CDR3aa: CASSPLLGEANYGYTF
CDR3nt: TGTGCCAGCAGCCCTCTGTTAGGGGAGGCGAACTATGGCTACACCTTC

v_gene: TRBV7-9
abundance: .
j_gene: TRBJ2-1
d_gene: TRBD2
CDR3aa: CASSSQLAGATVHGQFF
CDR3nt: TGTGCCAGCAGCAGTCAACTAGCGGGAGCCACCGTTCATGGGCAGTTCTTC

v_gene: TRBV6-5
abundance: .
j_gene: TRBJ1-2
d_gene: .
CDR3aa: CASSYERGGENYGYTF
CDR3nt: TGTGCCAGCAGTTACGAACGAGGGGGGGAAAACTATGGCTACACCTTC

v_gene: TRBV19
abundance: once
j_gene: TRBJ2-1
d_gene: TRBD2
CDR3aa: CASTLAGVLNEQFF
CDR3nt: TGTGCCAGTACCCTAGCGGGAGTTCTCAATGAGCAGTTCTTC

v_gene: TRBV4-1
abundance: .
j_gene: TRBJ2-7
d_gene: .
CDR3aa: CASSKQIYYEQYF
CDR3nt: TGCGCCAGCAGCAAACAGATTTACTACGAGCAGTACTTC

v_gene: TRBV7-3
abundance: .
j_gene: TRBJ1-1
d_gene: TRBD1
CDR3aa: CASRLDRETEAFF
CDR3nt: TGTGCCAGCAGACTGGACAGGGAAACTGAAGCTTTCTTT

v_gene: TRBV4-2
abundance: few
j_gene: TRBJ2-1
d_gene: .
CDR3aa: CASRRTADSYNEQFF
CDR3nt: TGTGCCAGCAGACGGACTGCGGACTCCTACAATGAGCAGTTCTTC

v_gene: TRBV7-9
abundance: once
j_gene: TRBJ2-7
d_gene: .
CDR3aa: CASSPRVPTYEQYF
CDR3nt: TGTGCCAGCAGCCCCAGGGTCCCTACCTACGAGCAGTACTTC

v_gene: TRBV19
abundance: .
j_gene: TRBJ1-6
d_gene: TRBD1
CDR3aa: CASSQGQGKTYNSPLHF
CDR3nt: TGTGCCAGTAGTCAGGGACAGGGGAAGACCTATAATTCACCCCTCCACTTT

v_gene: TRBV28
abundance: .
j_gene: TRBJ2-5
d_gene: .
CDR3aa: CASRSTGQQETQYF
CDR3nt: TGTGCCAGCAGATCTACCGGACAGCAAGAGACCCAGTACTTC

v_gene: TRBV5-1
abundance: once
j_gene: TRBJ2-7
d_gene: TRBD2
CDR3aa: CASSLAGPSAPGREQYF
CDR3nt: TGCGCCAGCAGCTTGGCGGGCCCTAGCGCACCCGGGAGGGAGCAGTACTTC

v_gene: TRBV6-6
abundance: .
j_gene: TRBJ2-1
d_gene: .
CDR3aa: CASSQTADNEQFF
CDR3nt: TGTGCCAGCAGCCAAACAGCGGACAATGAGCAGTTCTTC

v_gene: TRBV7-8
abundance: few
j_gene: TRBJ1-5
d_gene: TRBD1
CDR3aa: CASSFRGKQPQHF
CDR3nt: TGTGCCAGCAGCTTCAGGGGGAAACAGCCCCAGCATTTT

v_gene: TRBV27
abundance: .
j_gene: TRBJ1-2
d_gene: TRBD1
CDR3aa: CASSSGQGRINYGYTF
CDR3nt: TGTGCCAGCAGTTCGGGACAGGGGCGGATTAACTATGGCTACACCTTC

v_gene: TRBV11-3
abundance: .
j_gene: TRBJ1-4
d_gene: .
CDR3aa: CASSSTDNEKLFF
CDR3nt: TGTGCCAGCAGCTCAACAGATAATGAAAAGCTGTTTTTT

v_gene: TRBV7-6
abundance: .
j_gene: TRBJ2-3
d_gene: TRBD2
CDR3aa: CASSPDPGGGRDTQYF
CDR3nt: TGTGCCAGCAGTCCTGACCCCGGGGGGGGCAGGGATACGCAGTATTTT

v_gene: TRBV25-1
abundance: .
j_gene: TRBJ2-2
d_gene: TRBD2
CDR3aa: CASRSLADLTGELFF
CDR3nt: TGTGCCAGCAGATCCCTAGCGGACCTCACCGGGGAGCTGTTTTTT

v_gene: TRBV5-1
abundance: .
j_gene: TRBJ2-2
d_gene: TRBD2
CDR3aa: CASSLAAGLNTGELFF
CDR3nt: TGCGCCAGCAGCTTGGCCGCGGGACTAAACACCGGGGAGCTGTTTTTT

v_gene: TRBV4-1
abundance: once
j_gene: TRBJ2-7
d_gene: .
CDR3aa: CASSHGQNPYEQYF
CDR3nt: TGCGCCAGCAGCCACGGACAGAACCCCTACGAGCAGTACTTC

v_gene: TRBV6-5
abundance: .
j_gene: TRBJ1-1
d_gene: TRBD1
CDR3aa: CASSPTGGKVTEAFF
CDR3nt: TGTGCCAGCAGCCCGACAGGGGGAAAGGTGACTGAAGCTTTCTTT

v_gene: TRBV2
abundance: .
j_gene: TRBJ2-3
d_gene: TRBD2
CDR3aa: CASGLAGGSSTDTQYF
CDR3nt: TGTGCCAGCGGGCTAGCGGGAGGTTCGAGCACAGATACGCAGTATTTT

v_gene: TRBV9
abundance: .
j_gene: TRBJ2-5
d_gene: .
CDR3aa: CASSVQGTETQYF
CDR3nt: TGTGCCAGCAGCGTTCAGGGAACAGAGACCCAGTACTTC

v_gene: TRBV29-1
abundance: .
j_gene: TRBJ1-1
d_gene: .
CDR3aa: CSVQPGMGAFF
CDR3nt: TGCAGCGTACAGCCGGGAATGGGAGCTTTCTTT

v_gene: TRBV18
abundance: .
j_gene: TRBJ1-2
d_gene: TRBD1
CDR3aa: CASSPPQGAGNYGYTF
CDR3nt: TGTGCCAGCTCACCACCTCAGGGGGCCGGGAACTATGGCTACACCTTC

v_gene: TRBV30
abundance: .
j_gene: TRBJ2-7
d_gene: TRBD2
CDR3aa: CAWVGLAGISYEQYF
CDR3nt: TGTGCCTGGGTGGGACTAGCGGGGATCTCCTACGAGCAGTACTTC

v_gene: TRBV4-3
abundance: .
j_gene: TRBJ1-4
d_gene: .
CDR3aa: CASSQGIWGTDEKLFF
CDR3nt: TGCGCCAGCAGCCAAGGGATTTGGGGGACTGATGAAAAACTGTTTTTT

v_gene: TRBV7-9
abundance: .
j_gene: TRBJ1-4
d_gene: .
CDR3aa: CASSRAGGPATNEKLFF
CDR3nt: TGTGCCAGCAGCAGGGCGGGAGGGCCTGCAACTAATGAAAAACTGTTTTTT

v_gene: TRBV7-3
abundance: .
j_gene: TRBJ2-4
d_gene: .
CDR3aa: CASSLGQGKNIQYF
CDR3nt: TGTGCCAGCAGCTTAGGACAAGGGAAAAACATTCAGTACTTC

v_gene: TRBV19
abundance: .
j_gene: TRBJ1-1
d_gene: .
CDR3aa: CASALVGQNTEAFF
CDR3nt: TGTGCCAGCGCCCTGGTGGGACAGAACACTGAAGCTTTCTTT

v_gene: TRBV11-2
abundance: .
j_gene: TRBJ2-4
d_gene: TRBD2
CDR3aa: CASSWSSGGRAKNIQYF
CDR3nt: TGTGCCAGCAGCTGGAGTAGCGGGGGCCGGGCCAAAAACATTCAGTACTTC